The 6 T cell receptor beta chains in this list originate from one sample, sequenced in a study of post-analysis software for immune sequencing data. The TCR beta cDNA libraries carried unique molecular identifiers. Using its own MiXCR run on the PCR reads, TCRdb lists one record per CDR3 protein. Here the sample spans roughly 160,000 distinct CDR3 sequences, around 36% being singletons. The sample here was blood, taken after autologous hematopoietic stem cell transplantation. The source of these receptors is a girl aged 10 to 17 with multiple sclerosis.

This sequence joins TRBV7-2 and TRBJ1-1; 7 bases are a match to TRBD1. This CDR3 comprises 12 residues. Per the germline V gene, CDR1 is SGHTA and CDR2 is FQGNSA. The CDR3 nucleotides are TGTGCTACGGGACAGCCGAACACTGAAGCTTTCTTT. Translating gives CATGQPNTEAFF. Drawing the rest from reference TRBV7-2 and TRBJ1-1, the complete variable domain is GAGVSQSPSNKVTEKGKDVELRCDPISGHTALYWYRQSLGQGLEFLIYFQGNSAPDKSGLPSDRFSAERTGGSVSTLTIQRTQQEDSAVYLCATGQPNTEAFFGQGTRLTVV.

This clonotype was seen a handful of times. The CDR3 sequence: CASSLQGRAEKLFF. The CDR3 DNA is TGTGCCAGCAGTTTACAGGGACGGGCCGAAAAACTGTTTTTT. This sequence joins TRBV2 and TRBJ1-4, with a possible D match to TRBD1 (6 bases). The CDR3 has 14 amino acids. Germline V gene sequence: CDR1 SNHLY, CDR2 FYNNEI. The germline V and J ends were trimmed by 5 bases and 8 bases, with 15 bases remaining between them.

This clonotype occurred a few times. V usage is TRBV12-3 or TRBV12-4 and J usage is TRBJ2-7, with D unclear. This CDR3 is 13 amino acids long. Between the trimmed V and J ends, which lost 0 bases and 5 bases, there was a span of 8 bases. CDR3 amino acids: CASSLAPGNEQYF. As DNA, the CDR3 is TGTGCCAGCAGTTTAGCGCCTGGCAACGAGCAGTACTTC.

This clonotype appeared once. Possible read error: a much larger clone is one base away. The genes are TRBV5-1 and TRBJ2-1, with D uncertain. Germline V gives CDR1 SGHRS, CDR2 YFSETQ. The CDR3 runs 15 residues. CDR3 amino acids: CAGSFLRTGYNEQFF. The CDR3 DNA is TGCGCCGGCAGCTTCTTAAGGACGGGCTACAATGAGCAGTTCTTC.

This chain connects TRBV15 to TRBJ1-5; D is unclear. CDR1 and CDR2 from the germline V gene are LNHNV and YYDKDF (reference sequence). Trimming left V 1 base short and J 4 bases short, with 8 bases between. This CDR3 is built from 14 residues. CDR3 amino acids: CATSRGGPNQPQHF. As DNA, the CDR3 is TGTGCCACCAGCAGAGGGGGTCCAAATCAGCCCCAGCATTTT.

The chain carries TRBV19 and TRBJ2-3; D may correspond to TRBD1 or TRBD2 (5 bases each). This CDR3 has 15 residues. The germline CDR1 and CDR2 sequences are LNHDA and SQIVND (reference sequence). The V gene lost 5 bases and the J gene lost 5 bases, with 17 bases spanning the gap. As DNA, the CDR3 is TGTGCCAGTAGTCCCGGGACCTCAATGGGAGATACGCAGTATTTT. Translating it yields CASSPGTSMGDTQYF. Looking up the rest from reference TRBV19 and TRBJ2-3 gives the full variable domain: DGGITQSPKYLFRKEGQNVTLSCEQNLNHDAMYWYRQDPGQGLRLIYYSQIVNDFQKGDIAEGYSVSREKKESFPLTVTSAQKNPTAFYLCASSPGTSMGDTQYFGPGTRLTVL.